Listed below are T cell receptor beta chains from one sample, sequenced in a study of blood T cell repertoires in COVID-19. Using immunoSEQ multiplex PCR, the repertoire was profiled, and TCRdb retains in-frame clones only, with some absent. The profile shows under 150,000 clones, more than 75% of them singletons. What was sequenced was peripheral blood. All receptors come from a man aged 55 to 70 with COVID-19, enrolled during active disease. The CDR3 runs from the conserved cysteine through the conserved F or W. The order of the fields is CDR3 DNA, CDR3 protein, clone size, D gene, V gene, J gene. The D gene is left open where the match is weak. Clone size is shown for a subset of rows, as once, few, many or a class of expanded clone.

CDR3 DNA: TGTGCCAGCAGCAAGGGACAGGGACGGTACGAGCAGTACTTC
CDR3 protein: CASSKGQGRYEQYF
clone size: .
D gene: TRBD1
V gene: TRBV9
J gene: TRBJ2-7

CDR3 DNA: TGTGCCAGTTTTCCAAACCCGGGACAGATGCGTCCGGACTATGGCTACACCTTC
CDR3 protein: CASFPNPGQMRPDYGYTF
clone size: .
D gene: TRBD1
V gene: TRBV19
J gene: TRBJ1-2

CDR3 DNA: TGCGCCAGCAGCCTTAACCCGACGGAGAGCTCTGGAAACACCATATATTTT
CDR3 protein: CASSLNPTESSGNTIYF
clone size: .
D gene: .
V gene: TRBV4-3
J gene: TRBJ1-3

CDR3 DNA: TGCGCCAGCAGCGTGGTGGGGGGACTAGGTGAGCAGTTCTTC
CDR3 protein: CASSVVGGLGEQFF
clone size: .
D gene: TRBD2
V gene: TRBV5-1
J gene: TRBJ2-1

CDR3 DNA: TGTGCCAGCAGTGGGTTTAGCGTGAACACTGAAGCTTTCTTT
CDR3 protein: CASSGFSVNTEAFF
clone size: .
D gene: .
V gene: TRBV2
J gene: TRBJ1-1

CDR3 DNA: TGTGCCATCAGTGCACCAGGGGGCGCGGGCACTGAAGCTTTCTTT
CDR3 protein: CAISAPGGAGTEAFF
clone size: .
D gene: TRBD1
V gene: TRBV10-3
J gene: TRBJ1-1

CDR3 DNA: TGTGCCAGCAGCCAAGATGGCGGAAACCCTACGGAGCAGTACTTC
CDR3 protein: CASSQDGGNPTEQYF
clone size: .
D gene: .
V gene: TRBV3-1/TRBV3-2
J gene: TRBJ2-7

CDR3 DNA: TGTGCCAGTTCCGATCAGGGCCCAGATACGCAGTATTTT
CDR3 protein: CASSDQGPDTQYF
clone size: .
D gene: .
V gene: TRBV19
J gene: TRBJ2-3

CDR3 DNA: TGTGCCAGCGGGAGCTCCTACGAGCAGTACTTC
CDR3 protein: CASGSSYEQYF
clone size: .
D gene: .
V gene: TRBV6-5
J gene: TRBJ2-7

CDR3 DNA: TGTGCCAGCAGCTTAGGGGCAAGCTTCGATGAGCAGTTCTTC
CDR3 protein: CASSLGASFDEQFF
clone size: .
D gene: .
V gene: TRBV7-3
J gene: TRBJ2-1

CDR3 DNA: TGTGCCAGCAGCCAAGGCGGAGTCGGCATTCAGTACTTC
CDR3 protein: CASSQGGVGIQYF
clone size: .
D gene: .
V gene: TRBV4-2
J gene: TRBJ2-4

CDR3 DNA: TGTGCCAGCAGCACCCCGGGACTAGCGGGAGGCAGGGCAGATACGCAGTATTTT
CDR3 protein: CASSTPGLAGGRADTQYF
clone size: .
D gene: TRBD2
V gene: TRBV11-2
J gene: TRBJ2-3

CDR3 DNA: TGTGCCATCACGTTAGACAGGGGAGAGGAAGCTTTCTTT
CDR3 protein: CAITLDRGEEAFF
clone size: .
D gene: TRBD1
V gene: TRBV10-3
J gene: TRBJ1-1

CDR3 DNA: TGTGCCAGCAGCCAAGGGCCCCAAGAGACCCAGTACTTC
CDR3 protein: CASSQGPQETQYF
clone size: .
D gene: .
V gene: TRBV3-1/TRBV3-2
J gene: TRBJ2-5

CDR3 DNA: TGCAGCGGCAGTGTAGCGGGAGCCGGAAATGAGCAGTTCTTC
CDR3 protein: CSGSVAGAGNEQFF
clone size: .
D gene: TRBD2
V gene: TRBV29-1
J gene: TRBJ2-1

CDR3 DNA: TGTGCCAGCAGTTACTCCGCGGGGACGCAGTATTTT
CDR3 protein: CASSYSAGTQYF
clone size: .
D gene: .
V gene: TRBV6-2/TRBV6-3
J gene: TRBJ2-3

CDR3 DNA: TGTGCCAGCAGTTACGGGACAGGTCGCTATGGCTACACCTTC
CDR3 protein: CASSYGTGRYGYTF
clone size: .
D gene: TRBD1
V gene: TRBV6-5
J gene: TRBJ1-2

CDR3 DNA: TGTGCCAGCAGATCTTGGGGAGGGAACACCGGGGAGCTGTTTTTT
CDR3 protein: CASRSWGGNTGELFF
clone size: .
D gene: .
V gene: TRBV5-4
J gene: TRBJ2-2

CDR3 DNA: TGTGCCAGCACTAGCAGGGGGCGGTGGGCTGAAGCTTTCTTT
CDR3 protein: CASTSRGRWAEAFF
clone size: .
D gene: TRBD1
V gene: TRBV11-3
J gene: TRBJ1-1

CDR3 DNA: TGTGCCAGCAGCAAAGGGACAGGAGGCTACGAGCAGTACTTC
CDR3 protein: CASSKGTGGYEQYF
clone size: .
D gene: TRBD1
V gene: TRBV11-3
J gene: TRBJ2-7

CDR3 DNA: TGTGCCACCTCGGACAGGGGGTACTGGAATGAGCAGTTCTTC
CDR3 protein: CATSDRGYWNEQFF
clone size: .
D gene: TRBD1
V gene: TRBV24-1
J gene: TRBJ2-1

CDR3 DNA: TGTGCCAGCAGTGTGGAGCAGGGCTGGGGCTACACCTTC
CDR3 protein: CASSVEQGWGYTF
clone size: .
D gene: .
V gene: TRBV25-1
J gene: TRBJ1-2

CDR3 DNA: TGCGCCAGCAGCTTGGGGGGGACTAGCGAGCAAGAGACCCAGTACTTC
CDR3 protein: CASSLGGTSEQETQYF
clone size: .
D gene: TRBD2
V gene: TRBV5-1
J gene: TRBJ2-5

CDR3 DNA: TGTGCCAGCAGCCCCGGGACTCCGTTAGAGCAGTACTTC
CDR3 protein: CASSPGTPLEQYF
clone size: .
D gene: .
V gene: TRBV7-9
J gene: TRBJ2-7

CDR3 DNA: TGCGCCAGCAGCCCTAGCGGGCGGCCCTACAATGAGCAGTTCTTC
CDR3 protein: CASSPSGRPYNEQFF
clone size: .
D gene: TRBD2
V gene: TRBV4-3
J gene: TRBJ2-1

CDR3 DNA: TGTGCCAGCAGCCCGGGACTAGCGGGAGGCTATGAGCAGTTCTTC
CDR3 protein: CASSPGLAGGYEQFF
clone size: .
D gene: TRBD2
V gene: TRBV11-3
J gene: TRBJ2-1

CDR3 DNA: TGTGCCAGTAGTATGGTTAGCAGGGCTAATGAGCAGTTCTTC
CDR3 protein: CASSMVSRANEQFF
clone size: .
D gene: .
V gene: TRBV19
J gene: TRBJ2-1

CDR3 DNA: TGCGCCAGCAGCTTACAAGTTAACCGGGACATTATCTACGAGCAGTACTTC
CDR3 protein: CASSLQVNRDIIYEQYF
clone size: .
D gene: .
V gene: TRBV5-1
J gene: TRBJ2-7

CDR3 DNA: TGTGCCAGCACCATGGGAGGGGAAAGGAGCTACACCTTC
CDR3 protein: CASTMGGERSYTF
clone size: .
D gene: .
V gene: TRBV5-4
J gene: TRBJ1-2

CDR3 DNA: TGCGCCAGCAGCATACAGGGTGCTGAAGCTTTCTTT
CDR3 protein: CASSIQGAEAFF
clone size: .
D gene: .
V gene: TRBV5-1
J gene: TRBJ1-1

CDR3 DNA: TGCGCCAGCAGCTATCGGTCAGGGGAGACATCGGCGTCGAGATCCTACGAGCAGTACTTC
CDR3 protein: CASSYRSGETSASRSYEQYF
clone size: .
D gene: .
V gene: TRBV5-1
J gene: TRBJ2-7

CDR3 DNA: TGTGCCAGCAGTGAAGGTGGGACTAGGGACAATGAGCAGTTCTTC
CDR3 protein: CASSEGGTRDNEQFF
clone size: .
D gene: TRBD2
V gene: TRBV2
J gene: TRBJ2-1

CDR3 DNA: TGTGCCAGCAGTTTCGGGGGGTACAATGAGCAGTTCTTC
CDR3 protein: CASSFGGYNEQFF
clone size: once
D gene: TRBD2
V gene: TRBV27
J gene: TRBJ2-1

CDR3 DNA: TGTGCCAGCAGCCGGTGGACTAGCGGAACTAGCACAGATACGCAGTATTTT
CDR3 protein: CASSRWTSGTSTDTQYF
clone size: once
D gene: TRBD2
V gene: TRBV2
J gene: TRBJ2-3

CDR3 DNA: TGTGCCAGCAGCTTCTCTAGGGCAGGGAACAATGAGCAGTTCTTC
CDR3 protein: CASSFSRAGNNEQFF
clone size: once
D gene: .
V gene: TRBV7-2
J gene: TRBJ2-1

CDR3 DNA: TGCGCCAGCAGCTTGACAGGACCTTATAATTCACCCCTCCACTTT
CDR3 protein: CASSLTGPYNSPLHF
clone size: once
D gene: .
V gene: TRBV5-1
J gene: TRBJ1-6

CDR3 DNA: TGTGCCAGCACCAGATCAGCGGGCTATGGGGATGAGCAGTTCTTC
CDR3 protein: CASTRSAGYGDEQFF
clone size: .
D gene: .
V gene: TRBV6-6
J gene: TRBJ2-1

CDR3 DNA: TGTGCCAGCAGCCAAGTCAAGGGGGCGAACTATGGCTACACCTTC
CDR3 protein: CASSQVKGANYGYTF
clone size: once
D gene: TRBD1
V gene: TRBV14
J gene: TRBJ1-2

CDR3 DNA: TGTGCCAGCTCATACTCGGCGACACCTACTGAAGCTTTCTTT
CDR3 protein: CASSYSATPTEAFF
clone size: .
D gene: .
V gene: TRBV18
J gene: TRBJ1-1

CDR3 DNA: TGTGCCACCAGCAGAGATACAGGGGGTGAGCAGTTCTTC
CDR3 protein: CATSRDTGGEQFF
clone size: once
D gene: TRBD1
V gene: TRBV15
J gene: TRBJ2-1

CDR3 DNA: TGTGCCAGCAGCTACGCAGAGGCGGGAAACACCATATATTTT
CDR3 protein: CASSYAEAGNTIYF
clone size: few
D gene: .
V gene: TRBV7-9
J gene: TRBJ1-3

CDR3 DNA: TGTGCCAGCGCAAGGGCCGGGGTTGGCACTGAAGCTTTCTTT
CDR3 protein: CASARAGVGTEAFF
clone size: .
D gene: .
V gene: TRBV18
J gene: TRBJ1-1

CDR3 DNA: TGTGCCACCAGCAACGACGTCAGGACAAGGGACTTC
CDR3 protein: CATSNDVRTRDF
clone size: .
D gene: .
V gene: TRBV15
J gene: TRBJ2-4

CDR3 DNA: TGTGCCAGCAGCTTAACGCCCAGAGGGACAGCTACAGGGTCACCCCTCCACTTT
CDR3 protein: CASSLTPRGTATGSPLHF
clone size: .
D gene: TRBD1
V gene: TRBV7-3
J gene: TRBJ1-6

CDR3 DNA: TGCGCCAGCAGCTTAGGGGACAGGGGAAACACTGAAGCTTTCTTT
CDR3 protein: CASSLGDRGNTEAFF
clone size: .
D gene: TRBD1
V gene: TRBV5-1
J gene: TRBJ1-1

CDR3 DNA: TGTGCCAGCAGCTTAGCGGGAGGGTCCCCCTCCTACAATGAGCAGTTCTTC
CDR3 protein: CASSLAGGSPSYNEQFF
clone size: once
D gene: TRBD2
V gene: TRBV11-3
J gene: TRBJ2-1

CDR3 DNA: TGTGCCAGCTCACCAGGGAAGGGGGCCGTACAAGAGACCCAGTACTTC
CDR3 protein: CASSPGKGAVQETQYF
clone size: .
D gene: TRBD1
V gene: TRBV18
J gene: TRBJ2-5

CDR3 DNA: TGTGCCAGCAGAAAGACCGGGACAGGGCTCTATGGCTACACCTTC
CDR3 protein: CASRKTGTGLYGYTF
clone size: .
D gene: TRBD1
V gene: TRBV6-4
J gene: TRBJ1-2

CDR3 DNA: TGTGCCAGCAGGGGACTAGCGGGGCGGAAGGATACGCAGTATTTT
CDR3 protein: CASRGLAGRKDTQYF
clone size: .
D gene: TRBD2
V gene: TRBV2
J gene: TRBJ2-3

CDR3 DNA: TGTGCCAGCAGTGACGGGACAGCCGAAGCGAACACTGAAGCTTTCTTT
CDR3 protein: CASSDGTAEANTEAFF
clone size: .
D gene: TRBD1
V gene: TRBV6-1
J gene: TRBJ1-1

CDR3 DNA: TGTGCCAGCAGCTTAACCAGACAGAGCGAGCAGTACTTC
CDR3 protein: CASSLTRQSEQYF
clone size: .
D gene: .
V gene: TRBV11-1
J gene: TRBJ2-7

CDR3 DNA: TGCGCCAGCAGCCCAAGCAAAGGGGGCCTGGGGACCCAGTACTTC
CDR3 protein: CASSPSKGGLGTQYF
clone size: .
D gene: TRBD1
V gene: TRBV10-1
J gene: TRBJ2-5

CDR3 DNA: TGTGCCAGCAGCGGAGCTCGCGCTACAGATACGCAGTATTTT
CDR3 protein: CASSGARATDTQYF
clone size: .
D gene: .
V gene: TRBV3-1/TRBV3-2
J gene: TRBJ2-3